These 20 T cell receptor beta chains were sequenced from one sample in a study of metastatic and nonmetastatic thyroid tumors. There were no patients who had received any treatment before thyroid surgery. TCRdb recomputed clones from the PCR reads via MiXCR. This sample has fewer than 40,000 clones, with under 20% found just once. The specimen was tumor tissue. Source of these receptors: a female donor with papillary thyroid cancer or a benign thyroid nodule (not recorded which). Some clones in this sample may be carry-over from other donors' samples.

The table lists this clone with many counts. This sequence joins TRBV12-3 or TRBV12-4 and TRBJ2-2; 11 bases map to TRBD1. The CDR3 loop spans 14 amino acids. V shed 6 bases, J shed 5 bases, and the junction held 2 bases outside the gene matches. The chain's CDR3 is CASSGQGATGELFF. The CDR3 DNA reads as TGTGCCAGCAGCGGACAGGGGGCAACCGGGGAGCTGTTTTTT.

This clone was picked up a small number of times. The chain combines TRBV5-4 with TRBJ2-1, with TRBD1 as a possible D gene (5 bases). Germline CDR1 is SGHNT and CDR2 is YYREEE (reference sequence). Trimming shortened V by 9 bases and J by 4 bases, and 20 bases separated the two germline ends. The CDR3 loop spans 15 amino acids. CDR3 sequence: CATSYWGESYNEQFF. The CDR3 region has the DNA TGTGCCACCTCCTACTGGGGCGAATCATACAATGAGCAGTTCTTC.

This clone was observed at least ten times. CDR3: CASSADRGHYNEQFF. The CDR3 DNA reads as TGTGCCAGCAGTGCGGACAGGGGACACTACAATGAGCAGTTCTTC. The chain has TRBV2 and TRBJ2-1, with 9 bases lining up with TRBD1. Germline values: CDR1 SNHLY, CDR2 FYNNEI. J lost 3 bases, V lost 4 bases, and 4 bases had no gene match. The CDR3 loop spans 15 amino acids.

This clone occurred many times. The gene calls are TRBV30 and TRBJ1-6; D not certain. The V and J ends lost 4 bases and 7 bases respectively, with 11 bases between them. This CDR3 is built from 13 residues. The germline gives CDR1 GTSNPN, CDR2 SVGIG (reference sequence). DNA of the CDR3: TGTGCCTGGACCATGGCCTTGAATTCACCCCTCCACTTT. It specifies CAWTMALNSPLHF.

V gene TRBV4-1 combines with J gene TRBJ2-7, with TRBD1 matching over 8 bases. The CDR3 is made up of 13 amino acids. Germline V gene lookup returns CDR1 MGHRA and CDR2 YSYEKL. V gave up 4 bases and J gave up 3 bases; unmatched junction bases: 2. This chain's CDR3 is CASSRGQGYEQYF. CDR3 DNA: TGCGCCAGCAGCCGCGGACAGGGCTACGAGCAGTACTTC.

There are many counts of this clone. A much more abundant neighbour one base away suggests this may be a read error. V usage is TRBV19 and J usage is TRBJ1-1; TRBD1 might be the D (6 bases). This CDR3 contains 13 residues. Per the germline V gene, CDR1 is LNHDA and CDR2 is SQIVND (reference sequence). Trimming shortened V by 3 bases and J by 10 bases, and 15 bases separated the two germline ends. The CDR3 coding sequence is TGTGCCAGTAGTATTACCGGGACACTAAGAGCTTTCTTT. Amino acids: CASSITGTLRAFF.

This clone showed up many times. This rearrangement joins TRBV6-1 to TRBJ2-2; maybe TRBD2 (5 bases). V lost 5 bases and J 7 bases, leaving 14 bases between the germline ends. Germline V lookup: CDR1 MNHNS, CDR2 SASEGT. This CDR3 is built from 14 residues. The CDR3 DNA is TGTGCCAGCAGTCGTGCCGGGGAGAGCGGGGAGCTGTTTTTT. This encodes CASSRAGESGELFF.

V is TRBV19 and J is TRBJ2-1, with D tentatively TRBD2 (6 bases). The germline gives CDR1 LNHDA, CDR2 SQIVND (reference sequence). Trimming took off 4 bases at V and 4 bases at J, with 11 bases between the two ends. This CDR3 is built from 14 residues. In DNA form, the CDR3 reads TGTGCCAGTAGTACAAGCGGGCCATACAATGAGCAGTTCTTC. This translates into CASSTSGPYNEQFF.

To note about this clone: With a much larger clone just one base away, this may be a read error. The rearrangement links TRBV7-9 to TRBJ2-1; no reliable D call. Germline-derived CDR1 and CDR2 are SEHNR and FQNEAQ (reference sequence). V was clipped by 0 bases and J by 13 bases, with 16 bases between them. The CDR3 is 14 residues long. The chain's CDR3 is CASSLALWQAIQFF. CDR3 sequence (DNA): TGTGCCAGCAGCTTAGCGCTATGGCAGGCCATTCAGTTCTTC.

CDR3 in amino acids: CAIIQRNEQYF. In nucleotides, the CDR3 is TGTGCCATCATCCAGAGGAACGAGCAGTACTTC. The chain is built from TRBV3-1 and TRBJ2-7; D unclear. Looked up from germline, CDR1 is LGHDT and CDR2 is YNNKEL (reference sequence). Trimming removed 10 bases at V and 5 bases at J, with 12 bases between. This CDR3 comprises 11 residues.

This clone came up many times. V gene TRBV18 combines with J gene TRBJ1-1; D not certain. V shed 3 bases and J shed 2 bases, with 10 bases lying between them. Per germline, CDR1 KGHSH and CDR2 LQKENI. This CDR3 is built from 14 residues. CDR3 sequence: CASSPAARNTEAFF. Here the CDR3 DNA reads TGTGCCAGCTCACCGGCAGCACGTAACACTGAAGCTTTCTTT.

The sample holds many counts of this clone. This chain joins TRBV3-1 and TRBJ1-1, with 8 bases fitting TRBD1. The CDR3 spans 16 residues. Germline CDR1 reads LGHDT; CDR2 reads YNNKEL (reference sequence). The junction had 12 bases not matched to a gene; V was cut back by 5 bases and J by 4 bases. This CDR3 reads CASSSGTGHTSTEAFF. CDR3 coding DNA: TGTGCCAGCAGCTCCGGGACAGGACACACCTCCACTGAAGCTTTCTTT.

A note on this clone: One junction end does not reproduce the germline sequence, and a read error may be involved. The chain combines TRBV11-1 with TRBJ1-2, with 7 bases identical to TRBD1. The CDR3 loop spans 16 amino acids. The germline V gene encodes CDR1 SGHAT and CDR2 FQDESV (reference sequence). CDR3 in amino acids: CVSSFSDRVWSYGYTF. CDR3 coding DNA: TGTGTCAGCAGCTTCTCCGACAGGGTATGGTCTTATGGCTACACCTTC.

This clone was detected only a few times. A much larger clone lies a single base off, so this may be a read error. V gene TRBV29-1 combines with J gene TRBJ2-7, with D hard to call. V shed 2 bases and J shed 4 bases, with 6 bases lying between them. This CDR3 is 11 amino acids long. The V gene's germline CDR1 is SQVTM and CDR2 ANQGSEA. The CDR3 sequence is CSVEYGYEQYF. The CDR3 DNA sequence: TGCAGCGTTGAATACGGGTACGAGCAGTACTTC.

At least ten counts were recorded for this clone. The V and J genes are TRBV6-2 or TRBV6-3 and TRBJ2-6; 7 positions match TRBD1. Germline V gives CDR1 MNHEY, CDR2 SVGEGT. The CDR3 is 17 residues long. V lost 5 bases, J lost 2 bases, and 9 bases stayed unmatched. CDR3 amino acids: CASSAPGQGAGANVLTF. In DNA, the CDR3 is TGTGCCAGCAGTGCCCCGGGGCAGGGGGCTGGGGCCAACGTCCTGACTTTC.

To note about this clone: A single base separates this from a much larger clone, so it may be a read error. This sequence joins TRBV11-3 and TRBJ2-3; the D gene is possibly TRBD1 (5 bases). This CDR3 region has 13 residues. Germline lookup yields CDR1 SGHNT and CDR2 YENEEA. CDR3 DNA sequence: TGTGCCAGCAGCTTAGGAAACACAGGTACGCAGTATTTT. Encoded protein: CASSLGNTGTQYF.

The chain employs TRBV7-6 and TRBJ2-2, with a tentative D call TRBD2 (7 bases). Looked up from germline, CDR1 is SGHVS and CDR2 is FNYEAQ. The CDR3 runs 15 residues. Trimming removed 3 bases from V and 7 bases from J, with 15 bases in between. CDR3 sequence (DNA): TGTGCCAGCAGCTTTAACAGGGAGGGGATCGGGGAGCTGTTTTTT. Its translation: CASSFNREGIGELFF.

The CDR3 bases are TGTGCCAGCAGTTTTGGAGGGTCCTACGAGCAGTACTTC. Amino acids: CASSFGGSYEQYF. J is TRBJ2-7 and V is TRBV28, with D possibly being TRBD2 (6 bases). The germline V gene encodes CDR1 MDHEN and CDR2 SYDVKM. The CDR3 length is 13 residues. Deletions cut 3 bases from V and 1 base from J, with 7 bases between.

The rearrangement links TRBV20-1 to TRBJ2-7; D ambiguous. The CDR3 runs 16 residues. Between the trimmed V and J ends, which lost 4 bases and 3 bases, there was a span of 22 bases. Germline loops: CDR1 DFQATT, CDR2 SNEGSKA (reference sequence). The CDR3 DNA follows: TGCAGTGCTATCACCCTCGGGCGCGGAAGATACTACGAGCAGTACTTC. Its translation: CSAITLGRGRYYEQYF.

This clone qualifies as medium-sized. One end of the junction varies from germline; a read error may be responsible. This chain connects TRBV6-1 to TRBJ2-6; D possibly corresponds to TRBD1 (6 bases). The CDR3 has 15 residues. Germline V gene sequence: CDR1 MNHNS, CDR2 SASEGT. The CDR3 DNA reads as TGTGCCAGCAGGGAAGGGGGCTCTGGGGCCAACGTCCTGACTTTC. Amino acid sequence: CASREGGSGANVLTF.